The TCR beta chain under discussion was sequenced for a study of blood T cell repertoires in COVID-19. Study details: Samples representing acute and convalescent COVID-19 were sourced from the United States, Italy and Spain. In each case, the material was cDNA or gDNA derived from T cells, B-cell-depleted T cells, or PBMCs.

Per the original methods: How many nucleated cells were present was estimated from reference gene primer amplification. Profiling relied on immunoSEQ multiplex PCR, and the TCRdb table lists in-frame clones only, not all of them. V, J and clone size were drawn from that table, and D and trimming were deduced from the DNA. The data contain some 74,000 clones, roughly 83% of them singletons. This clone has just a few counts. The CDR3 is 16 residues long. The TCR comes from an older man with acute or convalescent COVID-19. This chain connects TRBV1 to TRBJ2-3; no check of the table's D call, TRBD2, against the DNA was made. TRBV1 represents a pseudogene. The sequenced material came from peripheral blood. CDR3 residues: CTSSQEERGCTDTQYF. DNA for the CDR3: TGCACCAGCAGCCAAGAAGAGCGGGGGTGCACAGATACGCAGTATTTT.